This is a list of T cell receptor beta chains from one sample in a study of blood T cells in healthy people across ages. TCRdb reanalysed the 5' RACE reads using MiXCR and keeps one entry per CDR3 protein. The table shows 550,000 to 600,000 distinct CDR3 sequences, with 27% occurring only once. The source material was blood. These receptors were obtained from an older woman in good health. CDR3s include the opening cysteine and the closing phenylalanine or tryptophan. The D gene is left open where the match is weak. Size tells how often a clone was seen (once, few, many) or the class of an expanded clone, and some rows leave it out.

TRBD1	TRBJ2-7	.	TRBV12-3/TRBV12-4	CANSPDRVSEQYF	TGTGCCAACAGTCCCGACAGGGTCAGCGAGCAGTACTTC
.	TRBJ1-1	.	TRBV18	CASSPGWNTEAFF	TGTGCCAGCTCACCAGGGTGGAACACTGAAGCTTTCTTT
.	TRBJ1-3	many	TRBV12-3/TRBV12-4	CASSLPLGNTIYF	TGTGCCAGCAGTCTACCCTTAGGAAACACCATATATTTT
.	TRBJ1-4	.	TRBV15	CATSRPTGGREKLFF	TGTGCCACCAGCAGACCGACCGGGGGGAGAGAAAAACTGTTTTTT
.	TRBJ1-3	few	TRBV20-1	CSARDLTGYSGNTIYF	TGCAGTGCTAGAGACCTGACAGGTTACTCTGGAAACACCATATATTTT
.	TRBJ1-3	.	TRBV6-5	CASSYMSGGNTIYF	TGTGCCAGCAGTTACATGTCAGGGGGAAACACCATATATTTT
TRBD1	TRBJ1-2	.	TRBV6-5	CASSAANRGGGYTF	TGTGCCAGCAGTGCGGCAAACAGGGGAGGCGGCTACACCTTC
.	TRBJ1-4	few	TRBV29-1	CSVEDLGGNEKLFF	TGCAGCGTTGAAGATCTTGGGGGGAATGAAAAACTGTTTTTT
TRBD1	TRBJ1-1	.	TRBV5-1	CASSSRGLNTEAFF	TGCGCCAGCAGCTCGAGGGGGCTGAACACTGAAGCTTTCTTT
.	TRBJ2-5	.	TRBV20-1	CSARTRERLGETQYF	TGCAGTGCTAGAACCAGGGAGAGGCTGGGGGAGACCCAGTACTTC
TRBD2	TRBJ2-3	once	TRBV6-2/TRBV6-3	CASSYGRGYYADTQYF	TGTGCCAGCAGTTACGGGAGGGGCTATTATGCAGATACGCAGTATTTT
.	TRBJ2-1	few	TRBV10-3	CAISDRENYSEQFF	TGTGCCATCAGTGACAGGGAAAACTACAGTGAGCAGTTCTTC
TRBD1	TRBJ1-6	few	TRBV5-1	CASSFGQGLSPLHF	TGCGCCAGCAGCTTCGGACAGGGTTTATCACCCCTCCACTTT
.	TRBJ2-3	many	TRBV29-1	CSVDKATDTQYF	TGCAGCGTAGACAAGGCCACAGATACGCAGTATTTT
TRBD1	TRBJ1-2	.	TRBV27	CASGRGRGGYTF	TGTGCCAGCGGCAGGGGGCGCGGAGGCTACACCTTC
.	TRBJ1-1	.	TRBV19	CASNRGTEAFF	TGTGCCAGTAATCGGGGCACTGAAGCTTTCTTT
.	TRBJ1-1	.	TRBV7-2	CASSLDGHMNTEAFF	TGTGCCAGCAGCTTAGACGGCCATATGAACACTGAAGCTTTCTTT
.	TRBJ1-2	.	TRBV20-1	CSTRGNYGYTF	TGCAGTACCCGGGGTAACTATGGCTACACCTTC
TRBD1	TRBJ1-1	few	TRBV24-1	CATSDWTHPPRQGMAFF	TGTGCCACCAGTGATTGGACCCACCCTCCGAGACAGGGGATGGCTTTCTTT
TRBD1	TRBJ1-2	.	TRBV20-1	CSARGQGAGGYTF	TGCAGTGCTAGAGGGCAGGGGGCGGGTGGCTACACCTTC
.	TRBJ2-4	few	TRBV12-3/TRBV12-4	CASSFREAKNIQYF	TGTGCCAGCAGTTTCCGTGAGGCCAAAAACATTCAGTACTTC
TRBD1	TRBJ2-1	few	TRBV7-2	CASSLVSRVGVRDRGNEQFF	TGTGCCAGCAGCTTAGTCTCTCGCGTGGGGGTCCGGGACAGGGGGAATGAGCAGTTCTTC
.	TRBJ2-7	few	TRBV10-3	CAIRVGQTYEQYF	TGTGCCATCAGGGTTGGACAGACCTACGAGCAGTACTTC
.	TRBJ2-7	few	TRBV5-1	CASSFWTEPTEQYF	TGCGCCAGCAGCTTCTGGACTGAGCCCACCGAGCAGTACTTC
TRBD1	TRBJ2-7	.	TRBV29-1	CSVATQTGVGYEQYF	TGCAGCGTTGCAACTCAGACAGGGGTGGGCTACGAGCAGTACTTC
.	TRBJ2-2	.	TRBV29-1	CSVARMAPNTGELFF	TGCAGCGTCGCCAGGATGGCTCCGAACACCGGGGAGCTGTTTTTT
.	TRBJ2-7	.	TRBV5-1	CASSIGGGLGEQYF	TGCGCCAGCAGCATCGGTGGGGGACTCGGCGAGCAGTACTTC
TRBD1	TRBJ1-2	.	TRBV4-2	CASSQSNSGGYGYTF	TGTGCCAGCAGCCAGTCCAACTCAGGGGGCTATGGCTACACCTTC
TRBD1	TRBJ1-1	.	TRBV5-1	CASSWTPGQENEAFF	TGCGCCAGCAGCTGGACCCCGGGACAGGAGAATGAAGCTTTCTTT
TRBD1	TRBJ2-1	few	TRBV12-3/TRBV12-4	CACSLGQTYEQFF	TGTGCCTGCAGTCTGGGACAGACTTATGAGCAGTTCTTC
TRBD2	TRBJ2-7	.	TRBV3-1	CASRTSGGHEQYF	TGTGCCAGCAGAACGAGCGGGGGTCACGAGCAGTACTTC
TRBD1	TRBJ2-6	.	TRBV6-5	CASSYRTSKGALSGANVLTF	TGTGCCAGCAGTTACCGGACCTCAAAGGGGGCCTTGTCTGGGGCCAACGTCCTGACTTTC